This TCR beta chain was recorded in a study of Ad26.COV2.S vaccination and SARS-CoV-2 variants. Whole-study context: Donor was in the COV1001 Ad26.COV2.S trial arm. Into the muscle, Ad26.COV2.S was dosed once or twice, 56 days apart. General observations from the study: Reports say spike-specific CD8+ and CD4+ T cell responses covered substantial breadth after vaccination.

As for treatment: around 19 received Ad26.COV2.S at low or high dose, single or two shots; 5 received placebo; per-sample allocation not given. Specimen acquisition occurred on day 63 following the initial vaccine or placebo injection. As its vector, the vaccine had Ad26, which expressed Wuhan-strain SARS-CoV-2 spike. Method: immunoSEQ multiplex PCR; TCRdb's copy keeps in-frame clones and lacks some. The sample holds hundreds of thousands of clones, 80% to 90% seen once. Comment on this clone: Its antigen is still unknown.

The CDR3 contains 17 residues. After removal of 1 base from V and 5 bases from J, the junction contained 10 bases not matched to a gene. The germline V gene encodes CDR1 SGDLS and CDR2 YYNGEE. This clonotype originated in a person aged 18 to 59 who received the Ad26.COV2.S COVID-19 vaccine or a placebo. The genes are TRBV9 and TRBJ2-1; 9 bases are shared with TRBD2. Here the sequenced sample was peripheral blood, taken in a trial of Ad26.COV2.S vaccine versus placebo. CDR3 sequence: CASSVTISAGGNNEQFF. The CDR3 DNA is TGTGCCAGCAGCGTAACTATCTCAGCGGGGGGCAACAATGAGCAGTTCTTC.